Listed below are T cell receptor beta chains from one sample, sequenced in a study of blood T cell repertoires in COVID-19. Clones were sequenced by immunoSEQ multiplex PCR, and TCRdb holds only the in-frame ones, with some missing. The table lists 310,000 or so clones, approximately 87% of them singletons, with more than 3% in the top ten. Sequences were obtained from peripheral blood. All receptors derive from a woman aged 45-65 years with active or convalescent COVID-19. Both conserved end residues are part of each CDR3. A D gene is named only where the DNA matches it firmly. Where a row states a size, it is once, few, many or the class of an expanded clone; other rows omit it.

.,TRBJ1-2,TRBV28,.,TGTGCCAGCAGTTTAGAAGGCTCGCGGGGCTACACCTTC,CASSLEGSRGYTF
.,TRBJ2-2,TRBV11-3,.,TGTGCCAGCAGCTCACAGATCGGGGAGTCCGGGGAGCTGTTTTTT,CASSSQIGESGELFF
.,TRBJ2-2,TRBV10-1,.,TGCGCCAGCAGTGAATTGGGACATCAGAACACCGGGGAGCTGTTTTTT,CASSELGHQNTGELFF
.,TRBJ2-2,TRBV5-1,TRBD2,TGCGCCAGCAGCGCGGGGGGGACCGCGGGCACCGGGGAGCTGTTTTTT,CASSAGGTAGTGELFF
.,TRBJ2-5,TRBV5-1,.,TGCGCCAGCAGCTCAGAAGGGAGAGAGACCCAGTACTTC,CASSSEGRETQYF
.,TRBJ2-1,TRBV11-1,TRBD2,TGTGCCAGCAGCCCCCGGACTAGCGGCTACAATGAGCAGTTCTTC,CASSPRTSGYNEQFF
.,TRBJ1-2,TRBV18,.,TGTGCCAGCTCACCACAAGCCTTCCTCGATGGCTACACCTTC,CASSPQAFLDGYTF
.,TRBJ1-6,TRBV5-8,.,TGTGCCAGCAGCTTAATCGGCTCTAGTAATTCACCCCTCCACTTT,CASSLIGSSNSPLHF
.,TRBJ2-5,TRBV6-5,.,TGTGCCAGCAGTTACGGGACAACCTCACGGACCCAGTACTTC,CASSYGTTSRTQYF
.,TRBJ1-1,TRBV28,.,TGTGCCAGCAGTTGGGGGCCGAACACTGAAGCTTTCTTT,CASSWGPNTEAFF
.,TRBJ1-2,TRBV7-2,TRBD1,TGTGCCAGCAGCTTCAGGGGGCCTAACTATGGCTACACCTTC,CASSFRGPNYGYTF
.,TRBJ1-6,TRBV15,.,TGTGCCACCAGCAGAGGCTCAAGGGAGAATTCACCCCTCCACTTT,CATSRGSRENSPLHF
.,TRBJ2-7,TRBV6-2/TRBV6-3,.,TGTGCCAGCAGTTACTCGTTCATGGCTAGCGTTAATCTCGAGCAGTACTTC,CASSYSFMASVNLEQYF
.,TRBJ2-5,TRBV6-5,TRBD1,TGTGCCAGCAGTCGACCCGGGACAGGAATCGAGACCCAGTACTTC,CASSRPGTGIETQYF
.,TRBJ1-5,TRBV3-1/TRBV3-2,.,TGTGCCAGCAGCCAAGGGTCGACAGTCAATCAGCCCCAGCATTTT,CASSQGSTVNQPQHF
.,TRBJ2-2,TRBV7-6,.,TGTGCCAGCAGCGGCCAGGGGAGTAAGCGGTCCGGGGAGCTGTTTTTT,CASSGQGSKRSGELFF
.,TRBJ2-1,TRBV3-1/TRBV3-2,TRBD2,TGTGCCAGCAGCTCTAGCGGGCGTGGCTCCTACAATGAGCAGTTCTTC,CASSSSGRGSYNEQFF
.,TRBJ2-5,TRBV18,TRBD2,TGTGCCAGCTCACCGGGACTAGCAGGGGAGACCCAGTACTTC,CASSPGLAGETQYF
.,TRBJ1-2,TRBV6-1,.,TGTGCCAGCAGTGAAGTCTTACAGGGAGAATATGGCTACACCTTC,CASSEVLQGEYGYTF
.,TRBJ1-3,TRBV3-1/TRBV3-2,.,TGTGCCAGCAGCCATTTGGAGTTTTCCCGCGGAAACACCATATATTTT,CASSHLEFSRGNTIYF
.,TRBJ2-7,TRBV6-2/TRBV6-3,TRBD1,TGTGCCAGCAGCCGCCTGGGACAGGGAGGAAGTGAGCAGTACTTC,CASSRLGQGGSEQYF
.,TRBJ1-3,TRBV5-1,.,TGCGCCAGCAGCTCGACAGGCTTTGGAAACACCATATATTTT,CASSSTGFGNTIYF
.,TRBJ2-3,TRBV7-3,.,TGTGCCAGCAGCTTAAAAAGGGGGACCACAGATACGCAGTATTTT,CASSLKRGTTDTQYF
once,TRBJ2-5,TRBV28,TRBD1,TGTGCCAGCAGTTCCTATCCGGGACAGGGAGTGAGGGAGACCCAGTACTTC,CASSSYPGQGVRETQYF
.,TRBJ2-3,TRBV7-2,TRBD2,TGTGCCAGCAGCTTGCCTAGCGGGGTTAGCACAGATACGCAGTATTTT,CASSLPSGVSTDTQYF
.,TRBJ1-1,TRBV21-1,.,TGTGCCAGCAGCTGCGGGGGGCCAAGGGGAGCTTTCTTT,CASSCGGPRGAFF
once,TRBJ1-6,TRBV21-1,.,TGTGCCAGCAGCACCCGCCGGGTTTGGTCACCCCTCCACTTT,CASSTRRVWSPLHF
.,TRBJ1-2,TRBV30,.,TGTGCCTGGAGTCCCAGGGATGGCTACACCTTC,CAWSPRDGYTF
.,TRBJ2-3,TRBV5-1,TRBD2,TGCGCCAGCAGCTCTGGGACTAGCGGCGTCACAGATACGCAGTATTTT,CASSSGTSGVTDTQYF
.,TRBJ2-7,TRBV19,TRBD1,TGTGCCAGTAGTCAACCCGGGACAGGGGGCCCGATGTACGAGCAGTACTTC,CASSQPGTGGPMYEQYF
.,TRBJ2-5,TRBV15,.,TGTGCCACCAGCAGAGTACTACAAGAGACCCAGTACTTC,CATSRVLQETQYF